The clone carrying this TCR beta chain has at least ten counts. The data derive from a study of neurological immune-mediated disorders. TCRdb re-analysed the 5' RACE reads in MiXCR, keeping a single row per CDR3 protein. The data hold some 35,000 distinct CDR3 sequences, with around a tenth observed a single time. Per the germline V gene, CDR1 is DFQATT and CDR2 is SNEGSKA (reference sequence). J lost 4 bases, V lost 0 bases, and 4 bases had no gene match. This CDR3 contains 14 residues. The receptor was isolated from a young woman with HTLV-1-associated myelopathy (HAM/TSP). Material for sequencing was CD4+ T cells from blood. V gene TRBV20-1 combines with J gene TRBJ2-3; 7 bases map to TRBD2. This CDR3 is CSARDPGRADTQYF. The CDR3 nucleotides are TGCAGTGCTAGAGATCCAGGGAGGGCAGATACGCAGTATTTT.